The T cell receptor (beta chain) described here comes from a study of blood T cell repertoires in COVID-19. This clone was counted once. Per the original data handling: Reference gene primer amplification yielded estimated nucleated cell counts. Using immunoSEQ multiplex PCR, the repertoire was profiled, and TCRdb retains in-frame clones only, with some absent. The D gene and trimming were derived from the DNA, and the V and J assignments and clone size from that table. The data hold over 60,000 clones, with around 87% observed a single time. CDR3 size: 16 residues. Trimming took 4 bases from V and 4 from J; bases not matched to a gene: 5. Germline V gives CDR1 SGHNT, CDR2 YYREEE (reference sequence).

Sequenced input: peripheral blood. The genes are TRBV5-4 and TRBJ2-1, with 13 bases lining up with TRBD2. This TCR came from a man between 65 and 80 years old with acute or convalescent COVID-19. The CDR3 sequence: CASSLGTSGAYNEQFF. DNA of the CDR3: TGTGCCAGCAGCCTCGGGACTAGCGGGGCGTACAATGAGCAGTTCTTC.